The present TCR beta chain was sequenced within a study of blood T cell repertoires in COVID-19. Produced via immunoSEQ multiplex PCR; TCRdb's table is partial and in-frame only. Of roughly 330,000 clones in the sample, 88% were seen once. CDR3 length: 13 amino acids. The V segment lost 3 bases and the J segment 7 bases; nucleotides outside the gene matches: 6. This sequence originates from a man aged 25 to 40 who had recovered from COVID-19. This chain joins TRBV12-3 or TRBV12-4 and TRBJ2-7; 7 nucleotides agree with TRBD2. Source material: PBMCs or T cells enriched from blood (not recorded which). The CDR3 nucleotides read TGTGCCAGCAGTTTTGGGAGGGCAGGGGAGCAGTACTTC. Amino acid sequence: CASSFGRAGEQYF.